The table lists the clone carrying this T cell receptor (beta chain) with many counts. The time point: persistent/refractory GD, antithyroid drugs over 5 years with positive TRAb. The authors made the TCR library using RNA they extracted from PBMCs. This sample stems from a study of regulatory T cells in long-lasting Graves disease. Study details: Disease was considered persistent Graves' disease after over 5 years of antithyroid drugs (with positive TSH receptor antibodies).

Germline values: CDR1 SNHLY, CDR2 FYNNEI. Trimming cost V 10 bases and J 6 bases, with 18 bases left between them. There are 14 residues in the CDR3. Arm-PCR of CDR3 regions and iRepertoire HTBI primers were used to build TCR beta libraries. TCRdb redid the calling of the multiplex PCR reads with MiXCR, one entry per CDR3 protein. The profile shows about 460,000 distinct CDR3 sequences, around a fifth of them singletons. The rearrangement uses TRBV2 and TRBJ1-4, with no clear D. The receptor comes from a female donor with Graves disease. The material was peripheral blood mononuclear cells (PBMCs), obtained when the disease was refractory, from a patient treated with antithyroid drugs. The CDR3 spells CATQLSHGDEKLFF. The CDR3 coding sequence is TGTGCCACCCAATTGAGCCACGGGGATGAAAAACTGTTTTTT.